Listed below are T cell receptor beta chains from one sample, sequenced in a study of blood T cells in healthy people across ages. Via MiXCR, TCRdb re-called the 5' RACE reads, giving one row per CDR3 protein. The sample yields hundreds of thousands of distinct CDR3 sequences, under 65% seen once. Sequences were obtained from blood. The receptors were sampled from a woman at least 80 years old in good health. CDR3s include the opening cysteine and the closing phenylalanine or tryptophan. D genes are given only for firm matches. The listing skips clone size in some rows; elsewhere it reads once, few, many or a size class.

clone_size	v_call	j_call	d_call	cdr3_nt	cdr3_aa
NA	TRBV4-2	TRBJ2-1	TRBD1	TGTGCCAGCAGCCAGCCTACACAGGGGGTGAATGAGCAGTTCTTC	CASSQPTQGVNEQFF
NA	TRBV4-1	TRBJ2-3	TRBD2	TGCGCCAGCAGCCTCGGTAAAGGGTTAGCGGGGGCCCACACAGATACGCAGTATTTT	CASSLGKGLAGAHTDTQYF
NA	TRBV7-2	TRBJ2-5	TRBD1	TGTGCCAGCAGCTTAGCGAAGCAGGGGGCGGCGTTTTTTGCGAGGCAGTACTTC	CASSLAKQGAAFFARQYF
many	TRBV20-1	TRBJ1-4	NA	TGCAGTGCTGAGGCTGGTGAAAAACTGTTTTTT	CSAEAGEKLFF
NA	TRBV3-1	TRBJ2-3	NA	TGTGCCAGCAGCCAAGAGGGGCCCGGGCGATCCACAGATACGCAGTATTTT	CASSQEGPGRSTDTQYF
NA	TRBV29-1	TRBJ2-7	NA	TGCAGCTTCCTCACCGTCAGCTCCTACGAGCAGTACTTC	CSFLTVSSYEQYF
NA	TRBV6-6	TRBJ2-7	TRBD1	TGTGCCAGCAGCTACGGACAGGGTTATAACTACGAGCAGTACTTC	CASSYGQGYNYEQYF
few	TRBV5-1	TRBJ2-3	NA	TGCGCCAGCAGCTTGGCGGAGGGGGCGTTGACAGATACGCAGTATTTT	CASSLAEGALTDTQYF
many	TRBV30	TRBJ1-6	TRBD1	TGTGCCTGGAGAGGACAGGCCGGTTCACCCCTCCACTTT	CAWRGQAGSPLHF
many	TRBV6-5	TRBJ2-6	NA	TGTGCCAGCAGGCCTGACAGCTCTGGGGCCAACGTCCTGACTTTC	CASRPDSSGANVLTF
NA	TRBV20-1	TRBJ2-1	NA	TGCAGTGCTAGATGGAATGAGCCGTTCTTC	CSARWNEPFF
many	TRBV5-1	TRBJ2-1	NA	TGCGCCAGCAGCTTGGATACGGCTAACAATGAGCAGTTCTTC	CASSLDTANNEQFF
many	TRBV2	TRBJ2-7	NA	TGTGCCAGCAGGGTTCCTAGGCGGGGCGAGCAGTACTTC	CASRVPRRGEQYF
NA	TRBV20-1	TRBJ2-1	TRBD2	TGCAGTGCTAGAGATTCCAGCGGGAGGGCCCATGAGCAGTTCTTC	CSARDSSGRAHEQFF
many	TRBV20-1	TRBJ2-3	NA	TGCAGTGCTAGAGCCATAAGACGGAACACAGATACGCAGTATTTT	CSARAIRRNTDTQYF
NA	TRBV29-1	TRBJ2-1	NA	TGCAGCGTTCAGCCAGAGATGGCGTCCAATGAGCAGTTCTTC	CSVQPEMASNEQFF
NA	TRBV14	TRBJ2-5	NA	TGTGCCAGCTGCCAAGCACTAACAAAGGGGGAGACCCAGTACTTC	CASCQALTKGETQYF
few	TRBV11-1	TRBJ2-1	NA	TGTGCCAGCAGCTTAGAAGCAGGCAATGAGCAGTTCTTC	CASSLEAGNEQFF
once	TRBV2	TRBJ2-2	NA	TGTGCCAGCAGTGAATTTAGTAGTTTTGGCGGGGAGCTGTTTTTT	CASSEFSSFGGELFF
NA	TRBV4-1	TRBJ2-3	NA	TGCGCCAGCAGCCCCCAGGCAGGGGTGGCAGATGCGCGGTATTTT	CASSPQAGVADARYF
NA	TRBV2	TRBJ1-4	NA	TGTGCCAGCAGTGAATCGGGGCCTAATGAAAAACTGTTTTTT	CASSESGPNEKLFF
once	TRBV10-3	TRBJ1-1	TRBD1	TGTGCCACCAAAGTGGACAGGAGAGTCACTGAAGCTTTCTTT	CATKVDRRVTEAFF
NA	TRBV20-1	TRBJ2-3	NA	TGCAGTGCTAGATCAACAGGGTACGATACGCAGTATTTT	CSARSTGYDTQYF
few	TRBV11-2	TRBJ2-2	TRBD2	TGTGCCAGCAGCTCGATACTACCTCCCGGGACTAGAAACAACACCGGGGAGCTGTTTTTT	CASSSILPPGTRNNTGELFF
NA	TRBV4-1	TRBJ2-3	TRBD1	TGCGCCAGCAGCCACCCGCCGACAGGGGAGACAGATACGCAGTATTTT	CASSHPPTGETDTQYF
many	TRBV6-2/TRBV6-3	TRBJ2-7	NA	TGTGCCAGCAGTTTGGGCGGGCGTTCCGCGGAGCAGTACTTC	CASSLGGRSAEQYF
NA	TRBV12-3/TRBV12-4	TRBJ2-4	TRBD2	TGTGCCAGCAGTCCACCGACTAGCGGGGGAGATGGGCAGTACTTC	CASSPPTSGGDGQYF
few	TRBV12-3/TRBV12-4	TRBJ2-3	TRBD1	TGTGCCAGCAGTTTATCGTGGACAGGGGGTCTCGTGGATACGCAGTATTTT	CASSLSWTGGLVDTQYF
NA	TRBV12-3/TRBV12-4	TRBJ2-7	NA	TGTGCCAGCAGTTTGGACGTCCGCCGCTCCTACGAGCAGTACTTC	CASSLDVRRSYEQYF
many	TRBV18	TRBJ2-1	NA	TGTGCCAGCTCACGGTACAGCTTTTCTAGCTCCTACAATGAGCAGTTCTTC	CASSRYSFSSSYNEQFF
few	TRBV20-1	TRBJ1-2	NA	TGCAGTGCTAGTACAGGCTTAGATGGCTACACCTTC	CSASTGLDGYTF
many	TRBV6-5	TRBJ2-2	TRBD1	TGTGCCAGCAGTCAGGGGGTCGCCGGGGAGCTGTTTTTT	CASSQGVAGELFF
NA	TRBV14	TRBJ2-5	NA	TGTGCCAGCAGCCAAGTCTCCGATGAGCAGTACTTC	CASSQVSDEQYF
few	TRBV28	TRBJ2-7	NA	TGTGCCAGCAGTATAATCAACTACGAGCAGTACTTC	CASSIINYEQYF
NA	TRBV20-1	TRBJ2-7	NA	TGCAGTGCTAGAGATAGGAGGGTTTACGAGCAGTACTTC	CSARDRRVYEQYF
NA	TRBV25-1	TRBJ1-2	NA	TGTGCCAGCGGTGCCCCGGGACCCTCAGGCTACACCTTC	CASGAPGPSGYTF
NA	TRBV30	TRBJ1-5	NA	TGTGCCTGGAGTGGACAGGAACATCAGCCCCAGCATTTT	CAWSGQEHQPQHF
many	TRBV20-1	TRBJ1-5	NA	TGCAGTGCTAGAAGGACGGGAGGCGGCAATCAGCCCCAGCATTTT	CSARRTGGGNQPQHF
few	TRBV11-2	TRBJ1-5	NA	TGTGCCAGCAGCTTAAGAGGAGGGGGGGTCGGCCATCAGCCCCAGCATTTT	CASSLRGGGVGHQPQHF
NA	TRBV10-2	TRBJ2-5	TRBD2	TGCGCCAGCAGGGGGGCTAGCGGGGAGACAGAGACCCAGTACTTC	CASRGASGETETQYF
many	TRBV24-1	TRBJ2-5	NA	TGTGCCACCAGTGATTTCCGGACAGAAGAGACCCAGTACTTC	CATSDFRTEETQYF
many	TRBV18	TRBJ2-5	NA	TGTGCCAGCTCCCTTGGCTCCAACTACCCCCAGTACTTC	CASSLGSNYPQYF
many	TRBV3-1	TRBJ2-7	NA	TGTGCCAGCAGCCAAGCGGGCAGAAGCTACTACGAGCAGTACTTC	CASSQAGRSYYEQYF
NA	TRBV12-3/TRBV12-4	TRBJ1-2	TRBD1	TGTGCCAGCAGTATGGGACAGCCTTTTTATGGCTACACCTTC	CASSMGQPFYGYTF
NA	TRBV6-1	TRBJ2-7	TRBD1	TGTGCCAGCAGTGCCACAGGGGCATTGGTGGACGAGCAGTACTTC	CASSATGALVDEQYF
NA	TRBV20-1	TRBJ1-5	TRBD1	TGCAGTGCAACCAACCGGGACAGGGGGATGTCCCAGCATTTT	CSATNRDRGMSQHF
NA	TRBV18	TRBJ1-2	TRBD1	TGTGCCAGCTCCCCGGACAGGGATAACTATGGCTACACCTTC	CASSPDRDNYGYTF
many	TRBV12-3/TRBV12-4	TRBJ2-5	NA	TGTGCCAGCAGTTTTGGGATTCAAGAGACCCAGTACTTC	CASSFGIQETQYF